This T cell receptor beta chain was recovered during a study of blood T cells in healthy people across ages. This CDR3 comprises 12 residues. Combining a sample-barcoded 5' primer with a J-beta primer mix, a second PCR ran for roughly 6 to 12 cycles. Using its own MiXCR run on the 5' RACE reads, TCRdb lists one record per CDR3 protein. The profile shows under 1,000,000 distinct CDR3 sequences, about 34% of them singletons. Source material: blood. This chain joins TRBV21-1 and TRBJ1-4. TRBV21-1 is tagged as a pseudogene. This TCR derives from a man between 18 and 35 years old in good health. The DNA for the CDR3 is TGTGCCAGGGGACTCGGAAATGAAGAACTGTTTTTT. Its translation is CARGLGNEELFF.